This entry is about one T cell receptor (beta chain). V dropped 0 bases and J dropped 0 bases, with 13 bases sitting between them. The germline V gene has CDR1 SGDLS and CDR2 YYNGEE. CDR3 length: 17 residues. This record comes from a study of blood T cell repertoires in COVID-19. Generated by immunoSEQ multiplex PCR, the TCRdb table keeps only in-frame clones and is missing some. The table has 130,000 to 150,000 clones, around 83% seen once; the top ten hold around 8.4%. This clonotype was obtained from a man aged 50 to 60 who had recovered from COVID-19. The sample was PBMCs or T cells enriched from blood (not recorded which). The chain has TRBV9 and TRBJ2-1, with TRBD2 as a possible D gene (6 bases). The CDR3, as DNA: TGTGCCAGCAGCGTAGAGCCCAGCGGGTCCTCCTACAATGAGCAGTTCTTC. Its translation is CASSVEPSGSSYNEQFF.